This T cell receptor beta chain derives from a study of cytomegalovirus exposure and HLA in healthy donors. Study-wide results and caveats: Presence/absence analyses rested on an assumption that sequencing depth was roughly uniform across donors.

60 Vbeta and 13 Jbeta primers were used in PCR. Clones were read by immunoSEQ multiplex PCR, and TCRdb kept only the in-frame ones, dropping some. The sample has 66,000 or so clones; around 89% are singletons. The V end was cut by 1 base, the J end by 4 bases, with 17 bases between. CDR1 is MDHEN and CDR2 is SYDVKM in the germline V gene. This CDR3 contains 17 residues. As to this clone: Its matching antigen is unknown.

The sequencing input was PBMCs. This sequence was found in a man aged 25 to 45 in good health and CMV-seropositive. V gene TRBV28 combines with J gene TRBJ1-5, with D possibly being TRBD1 (5 bases). The CDR3 sequence is CASSLSTGRVGNQPQHF. The CDR3 bases are TGTGCCAGCAGTTTATCCACAGGTCGGGTTGGAAATCAGCCCCAGCATTTT.